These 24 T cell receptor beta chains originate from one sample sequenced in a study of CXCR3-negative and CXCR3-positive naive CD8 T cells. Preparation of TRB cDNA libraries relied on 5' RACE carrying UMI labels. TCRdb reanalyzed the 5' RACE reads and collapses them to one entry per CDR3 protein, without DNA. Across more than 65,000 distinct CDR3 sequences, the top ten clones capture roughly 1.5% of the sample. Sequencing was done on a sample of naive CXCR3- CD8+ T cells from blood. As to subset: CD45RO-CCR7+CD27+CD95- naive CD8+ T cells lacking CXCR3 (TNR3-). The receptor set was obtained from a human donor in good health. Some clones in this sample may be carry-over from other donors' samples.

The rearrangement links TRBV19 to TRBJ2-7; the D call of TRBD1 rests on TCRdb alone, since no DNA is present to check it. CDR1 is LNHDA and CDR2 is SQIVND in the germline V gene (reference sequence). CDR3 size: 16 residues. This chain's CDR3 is CASSPALGSAPYEQYF. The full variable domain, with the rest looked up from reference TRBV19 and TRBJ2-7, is DGGITQSPKYLFRKEGQNVTLSCEQNLNHDAMYWYRQDPGQGLRLIYYSQIVNDFQKGDIAEGYSVSREKKESFPLTVTSAQKNPTAFYLCASSPALGSAPYEQYFGPGTRLTVT.

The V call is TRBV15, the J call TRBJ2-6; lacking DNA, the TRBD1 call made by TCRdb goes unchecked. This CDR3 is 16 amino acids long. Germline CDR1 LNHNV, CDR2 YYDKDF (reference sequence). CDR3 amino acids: CATSSTGRDGANVLTF.

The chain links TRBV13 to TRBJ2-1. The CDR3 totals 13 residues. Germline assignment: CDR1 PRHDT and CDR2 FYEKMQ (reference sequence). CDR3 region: CASSLGGFHEQFF.

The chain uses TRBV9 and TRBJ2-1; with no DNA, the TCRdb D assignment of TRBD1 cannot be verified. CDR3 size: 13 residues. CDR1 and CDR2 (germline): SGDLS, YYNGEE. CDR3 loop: CASSVQGRDEQFF. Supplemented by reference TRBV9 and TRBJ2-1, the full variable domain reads DSGVTQTPKHLITATGQRVTLRCSPRSGDLSVYWYQQSLDQGLQFLIQYYNGEERAKGNILERFSAQQFPDLHSELNLSSLELGDSALYFCASSVQGRDEQFFGPGTRLTVL.

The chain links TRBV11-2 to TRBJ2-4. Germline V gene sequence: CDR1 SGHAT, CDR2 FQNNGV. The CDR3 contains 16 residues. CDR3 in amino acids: CASSLGQTLAKNIQYF.

The CDR3 here is CSARRDRDSYSNQPQHF. This rearrangement joins TRBV20-1 to TRBJ1-5; TCRdb selects TRBD1, and the lack of DNA leaves this call unchecked. The CDR3 sequence is 17 residues long. Germline V gene data show CDR1 as DFQATT and CDR2 as SNEGSKA (reference sequence).

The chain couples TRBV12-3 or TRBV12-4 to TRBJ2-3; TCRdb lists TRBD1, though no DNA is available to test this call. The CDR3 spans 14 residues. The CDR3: CASSALGPADTQYF.

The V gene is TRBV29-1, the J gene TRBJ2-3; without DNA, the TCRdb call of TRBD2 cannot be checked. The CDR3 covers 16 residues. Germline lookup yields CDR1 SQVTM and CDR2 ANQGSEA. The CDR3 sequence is CSVPSGGEYSADTQYF.

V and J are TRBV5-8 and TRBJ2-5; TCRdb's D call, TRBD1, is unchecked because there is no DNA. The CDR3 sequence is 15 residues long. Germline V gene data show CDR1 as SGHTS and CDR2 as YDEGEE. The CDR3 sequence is CASSRGRVSGETQYF.

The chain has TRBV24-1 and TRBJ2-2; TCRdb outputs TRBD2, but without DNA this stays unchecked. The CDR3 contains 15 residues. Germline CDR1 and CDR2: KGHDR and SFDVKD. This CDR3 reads CATSDSTLETGELFF.

The CDR3 region is CASGLVVGETQYF. The V gene is TRBV12-5, the J gene TRBJ2-3. CDR1 LGHNT and CDR2 FRNRAP come from the germline V gene. The CDR3 totals 13 residues.

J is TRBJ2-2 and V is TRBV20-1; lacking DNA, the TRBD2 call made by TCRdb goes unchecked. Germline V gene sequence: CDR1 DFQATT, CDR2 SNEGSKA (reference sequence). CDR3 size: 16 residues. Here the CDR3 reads CSARDPAGENTGELFF.

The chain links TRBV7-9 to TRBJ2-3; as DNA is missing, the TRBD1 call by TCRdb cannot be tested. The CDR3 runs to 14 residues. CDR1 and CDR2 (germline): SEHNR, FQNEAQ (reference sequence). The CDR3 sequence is CASSAGHLTDTQYF. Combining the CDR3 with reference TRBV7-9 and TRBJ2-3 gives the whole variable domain DTGVSQNPRHKITKRGQNVTFRCDPISEHNRLYWYRQTLGQGPEFLTYFQNEAQLEKSRLLSDRFSAERPKGSFSTLEIQRTEQGDSAMYLCASSAGHLTDTQYFGPGTRLTVL.

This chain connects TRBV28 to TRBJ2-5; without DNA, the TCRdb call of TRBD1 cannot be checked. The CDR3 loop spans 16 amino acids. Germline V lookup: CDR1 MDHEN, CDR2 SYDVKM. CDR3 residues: CASSIPGTPHQETQYF.

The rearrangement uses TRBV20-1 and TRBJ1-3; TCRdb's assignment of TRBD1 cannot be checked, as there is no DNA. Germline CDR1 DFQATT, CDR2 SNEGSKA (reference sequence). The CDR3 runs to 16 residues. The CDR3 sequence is CSARDPGQGDGNTIYF.

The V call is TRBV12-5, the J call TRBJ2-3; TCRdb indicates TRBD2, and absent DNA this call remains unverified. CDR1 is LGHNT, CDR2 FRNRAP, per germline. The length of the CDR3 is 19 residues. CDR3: CASGLRVGIGTSGTDTQYF.

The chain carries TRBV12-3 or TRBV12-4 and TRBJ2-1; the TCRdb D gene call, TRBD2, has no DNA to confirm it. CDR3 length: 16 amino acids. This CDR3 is CASSFGLAGGGDEQFF.

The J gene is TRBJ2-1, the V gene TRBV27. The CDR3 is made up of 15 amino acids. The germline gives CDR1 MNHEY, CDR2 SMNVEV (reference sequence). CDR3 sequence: CASSFLGGSYNEQFF.

The CDR3 spells CASNILGTGNTEAFF. V usage is TRBV12-3 or TRBV12-4 and J usage is TRBJ1-1; the TCRdb call, TRBD1, lacks DNA for checking. This CDR3 region has 15 residues.

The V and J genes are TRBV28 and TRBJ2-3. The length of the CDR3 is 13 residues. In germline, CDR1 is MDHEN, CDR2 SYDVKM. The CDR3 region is CASSLLVTDTQYF.

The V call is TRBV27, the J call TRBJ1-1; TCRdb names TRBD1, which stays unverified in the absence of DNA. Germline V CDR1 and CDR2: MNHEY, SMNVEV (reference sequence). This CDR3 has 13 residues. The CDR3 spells CASSLADRFEAFF.

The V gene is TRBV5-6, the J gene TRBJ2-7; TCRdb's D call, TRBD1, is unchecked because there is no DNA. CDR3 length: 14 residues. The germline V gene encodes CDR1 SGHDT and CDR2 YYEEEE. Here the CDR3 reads CASKVGTGVYEQYF.

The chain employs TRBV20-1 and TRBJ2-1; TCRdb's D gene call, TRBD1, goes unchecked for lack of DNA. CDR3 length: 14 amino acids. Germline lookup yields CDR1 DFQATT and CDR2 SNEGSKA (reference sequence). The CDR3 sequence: CSATVVGAHNEQFF.

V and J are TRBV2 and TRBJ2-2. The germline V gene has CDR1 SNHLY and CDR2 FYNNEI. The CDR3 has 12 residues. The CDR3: CASSERVGELFF.